This is a list of T cell receptor beta chains from one sample in a study of blood T cells in healthy people across ages. TCRdb independently ran MiXCR on the 5' RACE reads; one entry per CDR3 protein. The repertoire holds around 900,000 distinct CDR3 sequences, with just over 50% as singletons. Sequenced sample: blood. All receptors derive from an older woman in good health. CDR3s include the opening cysteine and the closing phenylalanine or tryptophan. Fields, in order: CDR3 protein, V gene, J gene.

CASSLVKGHLSSYEQYF	TRBV7-6	TRBJ2-7
CSANFNGPSSYEQYF	TRBV20-1	TRBJ2-7
CASSLPVGGKTQYF	TRBV3-1	TRBJ2-5
CASRGQSYGQYF	TRBV12-3/TRBV12-4	TRBJ2-7
CASSLVRLAGRQETQYF	TRBV11-2	.
CASSLPNEKLFF	TRBV28	TRBJ1-4
CASSQASTDTQYF	TRBV3-1	TRBJ2-3
CASSPRRATNEKLFF	TRBV27	TRBJ1-4
CATNRGTETQYF	TRBV15	.
CASCPTAGYTDTQYF	TRBV6-6	TRBJ2-3
CASSLSPSSGRVLYNEQFF	TRBV5-6	TRBJ2-1
CASSDGGGGGYGYTF	TRBV25-1	TRBJ1-2
CASSPNVGEKLFF	TRBV6-1	TRBJ1-4
CASSPVTGRGNEQFF	TRBV7-2	TRBJ2-1
CASSVKRSSGSGANVLTF	TRBV9	TRBJ2-6
CASRGTTNYGYTF	TRBV6-2/TRBV6-3	TRBJ1-2
CASSWGMNTEAFF	TRBV27	TRBJ1-1
CASSLDGRTNEQYF	TRBV11-2	TRBJ2-7
CASIQAWGMSGANVLTF	TRBV5-5	TRBJ2-6
CASSPESGTGVEQYF	TRBV18	TRBJ2-7
CSARDRVMERYQNIQYF	TRBV20-1	TRBJ2-4
CASSFDRVSEQYF	TRBV12-3/TRBV12-4	TRBJ2-7
CSASRPSNSPLHF	TRBV20-1	TRBJ1-6
CSVVLVYNEQFF	TRBV29-1	TRBJ2-1
CASSFDGDGYTF	TRBV12-3/TRBV12-4	TRBJ1-2
CASSQPGGGETQYF	TRBV4-2	TRBJ2-5
CSARYGGINEQFF	TRBV20-1	TRBJ2-1
CASTSWVNEQFF	TRBV3-1	TRBJ2-1
CASSLDGDRIAEQFF	TRBV7-9	TRBJ2-1
CASSRDRGIYGYTF	TRBV28	TRBJ1-2
CAWRGQTSYEQYF	TRBV30	TRBJ2-7
CASSLVQGPLTNIQYF	TRBV18	TRBJ2-4
CASSELQGETQYF	TRBV27	TRBJ2-5
CASSYGQGGISGANVLTF	TRBV6-5	TRBJ2-6
CASSLARPGKKYF	TRBV7-2	TRBJ2-7
CASSLASGRNSYEQYF	TRBV5-5	TRBJ2-7
CASIGQGAFGKLFF	TRBV28	TRBJ1-4
CASTRGAEAFF	TRBV6-5	TRBJ1-1
CASSPGPSIDEQYF	TRBV11-2	.
CASSHRTGGGDEQYF	TRBV3-1	TRBJ2-7
CASSQLGLAEETQYF	TRBV4-3	TRBJ2-5
CASSYPRTGPYNEQFF	TRBV5-1	TRBJ2-1
CASSHLARQETQYF	TRBV3-1	TRBJ2-5
CASSQAGTGNNEQYF	TRBV3-1	.
CASSLWDSLNSPLHF	TRBV5-1	TRBJ1-6